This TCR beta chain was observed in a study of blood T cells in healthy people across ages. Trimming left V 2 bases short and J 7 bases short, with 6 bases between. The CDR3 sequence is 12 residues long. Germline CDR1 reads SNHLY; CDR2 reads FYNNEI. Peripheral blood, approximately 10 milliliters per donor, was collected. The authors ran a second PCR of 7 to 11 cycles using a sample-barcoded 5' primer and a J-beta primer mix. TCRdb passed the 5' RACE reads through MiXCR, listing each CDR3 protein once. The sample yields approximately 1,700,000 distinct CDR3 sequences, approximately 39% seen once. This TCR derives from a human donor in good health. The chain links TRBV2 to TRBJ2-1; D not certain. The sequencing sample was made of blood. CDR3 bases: TGTGCCAGCAGTGAACAATCGAATGAGCAGTTCTTC. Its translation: CASSEQSNEQFF. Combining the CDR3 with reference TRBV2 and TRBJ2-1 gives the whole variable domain EPEVTQTPSHQVTQMGQEVILRCVPISNHLYFYWYRQILGQKVEFLVSFYNNEISEKSEIFDDQFSVERPDGSNFTLKIRSTKLEDSAMYFCASSEQSNEQFFGPGTRLTVL.